This TCR beta chain was captured by sequencing in a study of blood T cell repertoires in COVID-19. Profiled with immunoSEQ multiplex PCR; TCRdb holds only in-frame clones, not every one. This sample yields about 270,000 clones, of which approximately 86% are seen a single time; about 2.6% belongs to the top ten. The CDR3 sequence is 17 residues long. J lost 0 bases, V lost 3 bases, and 11 bases had no gene match. Germline-derived CDR1 and CDR2 are MDHEN and SYDVKM. This TCR came from a woman aged 18-29 years who had recovered from COVID-19. The rearrangement uses TRBV28 and TRBJ2-7; 7 bases line up with TRBD1. What was sequenced was PBMCs or T cells enriched from blood (not recorded which). This CDR3 reads CASSFPPRQGSSYEQYF. CDR3 coding DNA: TGTGCCAGCAGTTTTCCACCCCGACAGGGTAGCTCCTACGAGCAGTACTTC.